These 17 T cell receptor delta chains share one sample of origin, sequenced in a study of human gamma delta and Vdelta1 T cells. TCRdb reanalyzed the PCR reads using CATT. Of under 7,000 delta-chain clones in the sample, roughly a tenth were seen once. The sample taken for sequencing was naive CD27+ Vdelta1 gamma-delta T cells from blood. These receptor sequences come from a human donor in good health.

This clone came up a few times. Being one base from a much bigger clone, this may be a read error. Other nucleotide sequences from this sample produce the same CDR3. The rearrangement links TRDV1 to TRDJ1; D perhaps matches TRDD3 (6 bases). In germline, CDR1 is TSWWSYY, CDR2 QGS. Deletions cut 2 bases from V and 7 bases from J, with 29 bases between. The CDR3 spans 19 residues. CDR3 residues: CALGERTGLGTFEYVKLIF. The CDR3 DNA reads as TGTGCTCTTGGGGAAAGGACAGGTCTGGGGACCTTCGAGTATGTTAAACTCATCTTT.

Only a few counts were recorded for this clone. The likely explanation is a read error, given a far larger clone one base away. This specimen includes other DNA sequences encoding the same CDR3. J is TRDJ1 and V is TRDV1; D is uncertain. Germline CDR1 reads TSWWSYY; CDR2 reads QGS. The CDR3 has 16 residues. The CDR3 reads CALGAYTRGLADKLIF. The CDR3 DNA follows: TGTGCTCTTGGGGCGTACACGCGGGGCTTGGCCGATAAGCTCATCTTT.

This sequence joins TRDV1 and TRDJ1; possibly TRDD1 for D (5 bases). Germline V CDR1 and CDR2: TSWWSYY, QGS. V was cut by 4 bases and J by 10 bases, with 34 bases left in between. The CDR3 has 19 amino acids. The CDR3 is CALGVSRRGGHKLLEILIF. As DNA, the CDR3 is TGTGCTCTTGGGGTCTCCCGCCGTGGTGGGCATAAACTACTAGAAATACTCATCTTT.

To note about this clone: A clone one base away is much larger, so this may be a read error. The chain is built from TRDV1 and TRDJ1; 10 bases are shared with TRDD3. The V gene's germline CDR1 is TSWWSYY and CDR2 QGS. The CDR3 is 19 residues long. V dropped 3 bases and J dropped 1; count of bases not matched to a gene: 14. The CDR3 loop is CALGDPLGDPTLCTDKLIF. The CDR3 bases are TGTGCTCTTGGGGACCCACTGGGGGATCCTACCTTGTGCACCGATAAACTCATCTTT.

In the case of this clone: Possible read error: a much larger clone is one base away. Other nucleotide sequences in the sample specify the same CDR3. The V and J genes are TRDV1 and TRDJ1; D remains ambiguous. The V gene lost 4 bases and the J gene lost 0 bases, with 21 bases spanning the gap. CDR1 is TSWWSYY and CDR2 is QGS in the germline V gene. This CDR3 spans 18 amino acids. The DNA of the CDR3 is TGTGCTCTTGGGGCCCGATCTGGTGGATCTCGGTACACCGATAAACTCATCTTT. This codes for CALGARSGGSRYTDKLIF.

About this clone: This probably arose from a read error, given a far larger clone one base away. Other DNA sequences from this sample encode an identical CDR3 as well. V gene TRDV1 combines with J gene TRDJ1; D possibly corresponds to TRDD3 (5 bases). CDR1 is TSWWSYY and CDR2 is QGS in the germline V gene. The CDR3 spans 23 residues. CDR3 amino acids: CALGERKRGVTPGRGEYTDKLIF. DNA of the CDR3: TGTGCTCTTGGGGAACGTAAACGGGGTGTTACGCCGGGTCGGGGAGAGTACACCGATAAGCTCATCTTT.

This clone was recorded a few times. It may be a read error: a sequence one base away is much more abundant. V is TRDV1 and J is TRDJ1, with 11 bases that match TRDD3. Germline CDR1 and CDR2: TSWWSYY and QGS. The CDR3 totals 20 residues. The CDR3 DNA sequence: TGTGCTCTTGGGGAACTCAGCCTTCCCTGGGGGATACCCGACACCGATAAACTCACCTTT. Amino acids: CALGELSLPWGIPDTDKLTF.

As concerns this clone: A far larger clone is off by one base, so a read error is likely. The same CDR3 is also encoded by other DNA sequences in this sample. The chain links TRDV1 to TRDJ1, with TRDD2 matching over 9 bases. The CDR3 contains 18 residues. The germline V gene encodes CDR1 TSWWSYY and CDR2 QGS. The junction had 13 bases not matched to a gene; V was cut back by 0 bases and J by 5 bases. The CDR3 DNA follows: TGTGCTCTTGGGGAACTCCTTCCTACGACGCTAGCCACTGATAAACTCATCTTT. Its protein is CALGELLPTTLATDKLIF.

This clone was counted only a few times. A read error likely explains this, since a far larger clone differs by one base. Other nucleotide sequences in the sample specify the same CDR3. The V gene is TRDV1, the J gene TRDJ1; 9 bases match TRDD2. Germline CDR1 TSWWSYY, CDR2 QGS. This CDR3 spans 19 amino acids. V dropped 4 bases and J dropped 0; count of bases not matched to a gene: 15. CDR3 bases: TGTGCTCTTGGGGGCCTTCCTACTAGTTGGGGAAGGTACACCGATAAACTCATCTTT. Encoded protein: CALGGLPTSWGRYTDKLIF.

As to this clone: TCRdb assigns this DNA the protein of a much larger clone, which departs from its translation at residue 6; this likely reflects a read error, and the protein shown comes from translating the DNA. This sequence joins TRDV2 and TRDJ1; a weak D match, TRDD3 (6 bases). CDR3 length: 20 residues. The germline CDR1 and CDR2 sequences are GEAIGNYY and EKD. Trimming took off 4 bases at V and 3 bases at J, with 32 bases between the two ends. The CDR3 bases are TGTGCCTGTGAAAGCCCACGCACCAAGCTACAAGGGGGACTTTCCGATAAACTCATCTTT. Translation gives CACESPRTKLQGGLSDKLIF.

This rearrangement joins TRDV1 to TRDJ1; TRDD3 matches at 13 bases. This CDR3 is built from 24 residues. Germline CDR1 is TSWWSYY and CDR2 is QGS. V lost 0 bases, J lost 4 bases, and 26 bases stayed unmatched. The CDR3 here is CALGELGTRTPHTGGYARNDKLIF. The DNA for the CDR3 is TGTGCTCTTGGGGAACTTGGGACTAGGACACCTCATACTGGGGGATACGCTCGGAACGATAAACTCATCTTT.

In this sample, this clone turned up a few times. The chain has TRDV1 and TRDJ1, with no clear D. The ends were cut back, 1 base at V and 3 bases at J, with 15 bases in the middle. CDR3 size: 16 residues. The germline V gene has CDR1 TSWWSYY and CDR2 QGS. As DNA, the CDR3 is TGTGCTCTTGGGGAACCCAGAGCCCACGTACCCGATAAACTCATCTTT. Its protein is CALGEPRAHVPDKLIF.

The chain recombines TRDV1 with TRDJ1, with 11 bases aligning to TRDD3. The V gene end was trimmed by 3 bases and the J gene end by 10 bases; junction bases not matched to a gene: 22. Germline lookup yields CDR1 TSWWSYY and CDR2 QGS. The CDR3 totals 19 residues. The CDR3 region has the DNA TGTGCTCTTGGGGACCCTCTCCTACTCCCCTACTGGGGGATAAGTAGACTCATCTTT. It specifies CALGDPLLLPYWGISRLIF.

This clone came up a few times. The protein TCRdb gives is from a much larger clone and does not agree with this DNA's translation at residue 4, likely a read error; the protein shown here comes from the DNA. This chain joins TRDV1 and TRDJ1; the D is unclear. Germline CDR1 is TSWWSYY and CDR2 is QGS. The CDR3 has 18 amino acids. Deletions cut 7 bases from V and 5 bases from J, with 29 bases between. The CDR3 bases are TGTGCTCTTGATATGGGCAAGAGCGGCTCCCTGATAAAGGATAAACTCATCTTT. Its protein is CALDMGKSGSLIKDKLIF.

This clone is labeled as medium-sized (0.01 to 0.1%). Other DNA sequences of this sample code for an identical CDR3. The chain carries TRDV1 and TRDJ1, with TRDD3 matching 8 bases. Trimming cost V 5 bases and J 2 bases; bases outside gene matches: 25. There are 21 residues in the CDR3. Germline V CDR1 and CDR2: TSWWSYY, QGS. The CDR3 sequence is CALGLVRLLGGRSRPTDKLIF. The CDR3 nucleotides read TGTGCTCTTGGGCTAGTTAGGTTACTGGGGGGACGATCCCGTCCGACCGATAAACTCATCTTT.

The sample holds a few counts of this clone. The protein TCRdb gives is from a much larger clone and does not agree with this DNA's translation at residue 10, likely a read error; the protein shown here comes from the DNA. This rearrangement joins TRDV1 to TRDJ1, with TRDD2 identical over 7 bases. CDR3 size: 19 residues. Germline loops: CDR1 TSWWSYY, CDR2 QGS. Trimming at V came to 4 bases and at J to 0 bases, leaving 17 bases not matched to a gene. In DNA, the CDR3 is TGTGCTCTTGGGGTAGGTTCCTACTATGAGGGAAGGTACACCGATAAACTCATCTTT. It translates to CALGVGSYYEGRYTDKLIF.

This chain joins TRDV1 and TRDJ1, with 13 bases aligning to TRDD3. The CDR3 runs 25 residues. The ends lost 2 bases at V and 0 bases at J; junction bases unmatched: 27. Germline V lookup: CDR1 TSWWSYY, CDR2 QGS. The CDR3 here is CALGETSYPSTGGYALSRYTDKLIF. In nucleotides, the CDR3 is TGTGCTCTTGGGGAAACTTCCTACCCTTCTACTGGGGGATACGCATTGTCCCGATACACCGATAAACTCATCTTT.